This record covers a single T cell receptor (beta chain). Clones were sequenced by immunoSEQ multiplex PCR, and TCRdb holds only the in-frame ones, with some missing. The table lists about 110,000 clones, 85% to 90% of them singletons. These data belong to a study of blood T cell repertoires in COVID-19. At the level of the study: Material from acute and convalescent COVID-19 was sourced from the United States, Italy and Spain. T cells, B-cell-depleted T cells, or PBMCs provided the cDNA or gDNA that served as material.

The TCR was taken from a woman in her sixties or seventies with COVID-19, enrolled during active disease. Source material: peripheral blood.

The CDR3 spells CASSLDSRDEQFF. The DNA for the CDR3 is TGTGCCAGCAGCTTAGATTCGAGGGATGAGCAGTTCTTC. The chain uses TRBV11-3 and TRBJ2-1; perhaps TRBD2 as D (5 bases). The CDR3 covers 13 residues. The V and J ends lost 0 bases and 8 bases respectively, with 8 bases between them. Germline CDR1 SGHNT, CDR2 YENEEA.